This T cell receptor beta chain was identified during a study of regulatory and conventional T cells in RAG deficiency. Conventional CD4+ T cells were sorted from blood as CD25-low CD127-high cells. Germline loops: CDR1 LNHDA, CDR2 SQIVND (reference sequence). Trimming removed 9 bases at V and 3 bases at J, with 16 bases between. The CDR3 is 14 amino acids. Method: immunoSEQ multiplex PCR; TCRdb's copy keeps in-frame clones and lacks some. The table shows 13,000 or so clones, with roughly 93% occurring only once. Separately, the same data were catalogued under a study of regulatory T cells. According to that study: Primers: 52 TRBV forward and 13 TRBJ reverse.

Sequenced material: CD4+ effector T cells sorted from blood. This chain joins TRBV19 and TRBJ2-3; TRBD1 might be the D (6 bases). This clonotype was sampled from a human donor in good health. CDR3 amino acids: CASGQTAVTDTQYF. The CDR3 DNA reads TGTGCCAGCGGACAGACGGCGGTAACAGATACGCAGTATTTT. The complete variable domain, with remaining parts taken from reference TRBV19 and TRBJ2-3, reads DGGITQSPKYLFRKEGQNVTLSCEQNLNHDAMYWYRQDPGQGLRLIYYSQIVNDFQKGDIAEGYSVSREKKESFPLTVTSAQKNPTAFYLCASGQTAVTDTQYFGPGTRLTVL.